The source of this T cell receptor beta chain is a study of cytomegalovirus exposure and HLA in healthy donors. This clone was detected once. Germline lookup yields CDR1 MNHEY and CDR2 SVGAGI. This CDR3 region has 15 residues. J was trimmed by 5 bases and V by 0 bases; bases with no gene match: 1. Healthy bone marrow donors formed the donor group. Both 60 Vbeta primers and 13 Jbeta primers went into the PCR. Sequenced by immunoSEQ multiplex PCR; TCRdb stores in-frame clones only, minus some. The profile covers 200,000 to 250,000 clones, with more than 80% appearing a single time and 2.5% to 3% taken by the ten largest.

The genes are TRBV6-5 and TRBJ1-6; 7 positions match TRBD1. This TCR derives from a man aged 30 to 39 in good health and CMV-seronegative. Sequenced input: PBMCs. CDR3 sequence: CASSYSGQHNSPLHF. The CDR3 bases are TGTGCCAGCAGTTACTCGGGACAGCATAATTCACCCCTCCACTTT.